This entry describes one T cell receptor beta chain. As yet, its antigen is unknown. Amplification used 60 Vbeta primers and 13 Jbeta primers. TCRdb's copy holds only in-frame clones and misses some; the assay was immunoSEQ multiplex PCR. The data show about 120,000 clones, approximately 82% seen once. This record comes from a study of cytomegalovirus exposure and HLA in healthy donors. General study results and limits: High specificity and sensitivity for cytomegalovirus status were reported for the classifier. A later analysis found TCR association rates differed by HLA locus, highest for DRB1 and lowest for HLA-C. The productive fraction for most TCR beta V segments was about 90% or about 30% in an earlier analysis.

Trimming shortened V by 0 bases and J by 9 bases, and 16 bases separated the two germline ends. There are 16 residues in the CDR3. Germline V gene data show CDR1 as SGHRS and CDR2 as YFSETQ. The chain couples TRBV5-1 to TRBJ1-6; possible D gene TRBD1, 5 bases. Sequenced sample: PBMCs. The TCR originated in a man aged 25-45 years in good health and CMV-seropositive. The CDR3 loop reads CASSLDWGPRGSPLHF. DNA for the CDR3: TGCGCCAGCAGCTTGGACTGGGGCCCAAGGGGTTCACCCCTCCACTTT.